One sample yielded the 18 T cell receptor beta chains listed below, sequenced in a study of cytomegalovirus exposure and HLA in healthy donors. The study ran its PCR with 60 Vbeta and 13 Jbeta primers. Method: immunoSEQ multiplex PCR; TCRdb's copy keeps in-frame clones and lacks some. The sample has tens of thousands of clones, over 60% seen once. The sample was PBMCs. Receptors were obtained from a man aged 40-49 years in good health and CMV-seropositive.

The gene calls are TRBV6-6 and TRBJ1-1; D not resolved. V was pared by 2 bases and J by 8 bases, with 9 bases between. The CDR3 consists of 12 residues. CDR1 is MNHNY, CDR2 SVGAGI, per germline (reference sequence). CDR3 sequence: CASSYPTMEAFF. CDR3 nucleotides: TGTGCCAGCAGTTACCCGACAATGGAAGCTTTCTTT.

V usage is TRBV7-2 and J usage is TRBJ2-7; possible D gene TRBD1, 6 bases. The germline V and J ends were trimmed by 4 bases and 4 bases, with 17 bases remaining between them. The CDR3 covers 15 residues. The germline V gene has CDR1 SGHTA and CDR2 FQGNSA. This chain's CDR3 is CASSSTGSGPYEQYF. In DNA, the CDR3 is TGTGCCAGCAGCTCCACAGGGTCGGGACCTTACGAGCAGTACTTC. The full variable domain, completed using reference TRBV7-2 and TRBJ2-7, is GAGVSQSPSNKVTEKGKDVELRCDPISGHTALYWYRQSLGQGLEFLIYFQGNSAPDKSGLPSDRFSAERTGGSVSTLTIQRTQQEDSAVYLCASSSTGSGPYEQYFGPGTRLTVT.

The chain is built from TRBV28 and TRBJ1-1; 8 bases align to TRBD1. This CDR3 has 15 residues. V gave up 4 bases and J gave up 1 base; unmatched junction bases: 5. Germline loops: CDR1 MDHEN, CDR2 SYDVKM. This CDR3 reads CASSSAGTGNTEAFF. CDR3 in DNA: TGTGCCAGCAGTTCCGCTGGGACAGGGAACACTGAAGCTTTCTTT. The variable domain in full, with the rest retrieved from reference TRBV28 and TRBJ1-1, is DVKVTQSSRYLVKRTGEKVFLECVQDMDHENMFWYRQDPGLGLRLIYFSYDVKMKEKGDIPEGYSVSREKKERFSLILESASTNQTSMYLCASSSAGTGNTEAFFGQGTRLTVV.

The chain is built from TRBV27 and TRBJ2-7; possibly TRBD1 for D (6 bases). Germline V lookup: CDR1 MNHEY, CDR2 SMNVEV (reference sequence). The ends were cut back, 6 bases at V and 1 base at J, with 16 bases in the middle. The CDR3 totals 15 residues. The CDR3 protein is CASSVETGSSYEQYF. DNA of the CDR3: TGTGCCAGCAGCGTCGAAACAGGGTCGTCCTACGAGCAGTACTTC.

The chain uses TRBV7-9 and TRBJ2-5; possible D gene TRBD1, 5 bases. Germline lookup yields CDR1 SEHNR and CDR2 FQNEAQ (reference sequence). CDR3 length: 13 residues. Between the trimmed V and J ends, which lost 6 bases and 2 bases, there was a span of 10 bases. CDR3: CASSPDSQETQYF. The DNA for the CDR3 is TGTGCCAGCAGTCCAGACAGTCAAGAGACCCAGTACTTC.

The J gene is TRBJ1-4, the V gene TRBV6-5, with D possibly TRBD1 on 5 matching bases. Germline V gene lookup returns CDR1 MNHEY and CDR2 SVGAGI. This CDR3 has 14 residues. The ends were cut back, 6 bases at V and 4 bases at J, with 12 bases in the middle. Here the CDR3 DNA reads TGTGCCAGCAGGGCAGGGAACGGTAATGAAAAACTGTTTTTT. It translates to CASRAGNGNEKLFF.

The J gene is TRBJ2-1, the V gene TRBV28, with D possibly matching TRBD2 (5 bases). Germline CDR1 and CDR2: MDHEN and SYDVKM. Trimming pared 3 bases from V and 0 bases from J, leaving 12 bases between. This CDR3 spans 16 amino acids. DNA of the CDR3: TGTGCCAGCAGTTTTCAGCGGATGAGCTCCTACAATGAGCAGTTCTTC. Translated: CASSFQRMSSYNEQFF. The whole variable domain, filled in from reference TRBV28 and TRBJ2-1, reads DVKVTQSSRYLVKRTGEKVFLECVQDMDHENMFWYRQDPGLGLRLIYFSYDVKMKEKGDIPEGYSVSREKKERFSLILESASTNQTSMYLCASSFQRMSSYNEQFFGPGTRLTVL.

This chain connects TRBV11-2 to TRBJ1-2, with 7 nucleotides matching TRBD1. The CDR3 has 14 residues. Germline loops: CDR1 SGHAT, CDR2 FQNNGV. Trimming at V came to 0 bases and at J to 6 bases, leaving 4 bases not matched to a gene. The CDR3 is CASSLDGQGDGYTF. Here the CDR3 DNA reads TGTGCCAGCAGCTTAGATGGCCAGGGGGATGGCTACACCTTC.

This chain links TRBV28 with TRBJ1-5; D unclear. V lost 6 bases and J 6 bases, leaving 15 bases between the germline ends. The CDR3 contains 14 residues. Germline CDR1 and CDR2: MDHEN and SYDVKM. In nucleotides, the CDR3 is TGTGCCAGCAGCCTTAATGCGGGAACTCAGCCCCAGCATTTT. This encodes CASSLNAGTQPQHF.

This clone was found once. This rearrangement joins TRBV29-1 to TRBJ2-7; D is perhaps TRBD2 (5 bases). Per the germline V gene, CDR1 is SQVTM and CDR2 is ANQGSEA. V shed 7 bases and J shed 2 bases, with 15 bases lying between them. The CDR3 extends over 13 amino acids. The CDR3 nucleotides are TGCAGCGCCCTCTTCTCGGGAACCTACGAGCAGTACTTC. Protein: CSALFSGTYEQYF.

This clone is judged large. The chain joins TRBV15 to TRBJ2-7; 11 bases agree with TRBD1. Germline V gene data show CDR1 as LNHNV and CDR2 as YYDKDF (reference sequence). This CDR3 is 16 amino acids long. Trimming cost V 3 bases and J 6 bases; bases outside gene matches: 10. The CDR3 sequence: CATSRSGTGGFAEQYF. The CDR3 nucleotides read TGTGCCACCAGCAGGTCGGGGACAGGGGGTTTTGCCGAGCAGTACTTC.

This chain joins TRBV20-1 and TRBJ2-3; 11 positions agree with TRBD2. After removal of 2 bases from V and 14 bases from J, the junction contained 3 bases not matched to a gene. CDR3 length equals 11 residues. Germline loops: CDR1 DFQATT, CDR2 SNEGSKA (reference sequence). Here the CDR3 reads CSARLAGGVYF. The CDR3, as DNA: TGCAGTGCTAGATTAGCGGGGGGGGTGTATTTT.

The chain recombines TRBV5-1 with TRBJ1-4, with D possibly TRBD1 on 6 matching bases. V lost 3 bases and J 5 bases, leaving 11 bases between the germline ends. CDR3 length equals 14 residues. Germline-derived CDR1 and CDR2 are SGHRS and YFSETQ. CDR3 in DNA: TGCGCCAGCAGCTGGACAGTAGGAAATGAAAAACTGTTTTTT. Its protein is CASSWTVGNEKLFF.

This clone has only a few counts. The J gene is TRBJ2-5, the V gene TRBV5-5, with 10 bases aligning to TRBD1. Germline loops: CDR1 SGHKS, CDR2 YYEKEE (reference sequence). Losses at the gene ends were 4 bases for V and 5 bases for J; bases not matched to a gene: 5. There are 14 residues in the CDR3. The DNA for the CDR3 is TGTGCCAGCAGCCGGGGACAGGGGCTGGAGACCCAGTACTTC. This encodes CASSRGQGLETQYF.

A single count supports this clone. The chain employs TRBV7-8 and TRBJ2-1; the match to TRBD2 covers 9 bases. The junction had 19 bases not matched to a gene; V was cut back by 1 base and J by 9 bases. CDR1 SGHVS and CDR2 FQNEAQ come from the germline V gene. This CDR3 comprises 19 residues. The CDR3, as DNA: TGTGCCAGCAGCTTAGGGCCTAGCGGGACCCCCCTTTCCACGTCTGAGCAGTTCTTC. Its protein product is CASSLGPSGTPLSTSEQFF.

This rearrangement joins TRBV6-1 to TRBJ2-2; 7 bases align to TRBD1. CDR3 length: 13 residues. Unmatched junction bases numbered 3, after V lost 10 bases and J lost 1 base. CDR1 and CDR2 (germline): MNHNS, SASEGT. The CDR3 reads CATWTGNTGELFF. The CDR3 coding sequence is TGTGCCACATGGACAGGGAACACCGGGGAGCTGTTTTTT.

The table lists this clone with a count of one. The rearrangement links TRBV9 to TRBJ1-1; 7 positions match TRBD1. The CDR3 consists of 16 residues. Germline CDR1 reads SGDLS; CDR2 reads YYNGEE. After removal of 0 bases from V and 1 base from J, the junction contained 6 bases not matched to a gene. CDR3 in amino acids: CASSVGPGGPNTEAFF. The CDR3 region has the DNA TGTGCCAGCAGCGTAGGTCCAGGGGGGCCGAACACTGAAGCTTTCTTT.

V usage is TRBV2 and J usage is TRBJ1-1, with D hard to call. The germline V and J ends were trimmed by 3 bases and 1 base, with 9 bases remaining between them. The CDR3 length is 14 residues. CDR1 is SNHLY and CDR2 is FYNNEI in the germline V gene. Here the CDR3 DNA reads TGTGCCAGCAGTGACGGTCTCGGGAACACTGAAGCTTTCTTT. It translates to CASSDGLGNTEAFF. The full variable domain, in which reference TRBV2 and TRBJ1-1 provide the parts outside the CDR3, is EPEVTQTPSHQVTQMGQEVILRCVPISNHLYFYWYRQILGQKVEFLVSFYNNEISEKSEIFDDQFSVERPDGSNFTLKIRSTKLEDSAMYFCASSDGLGNTEAFFGQGTRLTVV.